The sequence of this T cell receptor (beta chain) was determined in a study of preoperative IRX-2 immunotherapy in early breast cancer (dated by TCRdb to the late 2010s). The library was made by the immunoSEQ multiplex PCR assay. TCRdb holds this immuneACCESS table with in-frame rearrangements only. Some clones are missing; in checked studies, unresolved V genes explain under half, and the rest has no known cause. The sample records roughly 2,700 clones, 76% of which are singletons. Jointly, the top ten make up roughly 13% of the sample. The treatment or condition label of this sample denotes: preoperative locoregional IRX-2 cytokine immunotherapy. The samples were obtained from a phase Ib study in which preoperative, locoregional IRX-2 cytokine immunotherapy intended to prime immune responses was tested. Donors were patients with early-stage breast cancer who received IRX-2 before surgery. As for this clone: Its antigen remains unidentified. No quality values exist for individual bases; no much larger clone is one base distant.

Sequencing was performed on tumor tissue, taken after IRX-2 immunotherapy. The source is a human donor with breast cancer.

The CDR3 region: CASSLGQGNTIYF. The sequenced DNA is TGCGCCAGCAGCCTGGGACAGGGAAACACCATATATTTT. The V and J genes are TRBV23-1 and TRBJ1-3, with TRBD1 identical over 7 junction bases. TRBV23-1 is assigned to the ORF class and has an uncertain function. From its cysteine to its phenylalanine, the CDR3 spans 13 amino acids. CDR3 DNA only is kept here, 39 bases in frame from base 1. The germline V and J ends show losses of 6 bases and 4 bases respectively, and no gene match explains 3 bases of the junction.